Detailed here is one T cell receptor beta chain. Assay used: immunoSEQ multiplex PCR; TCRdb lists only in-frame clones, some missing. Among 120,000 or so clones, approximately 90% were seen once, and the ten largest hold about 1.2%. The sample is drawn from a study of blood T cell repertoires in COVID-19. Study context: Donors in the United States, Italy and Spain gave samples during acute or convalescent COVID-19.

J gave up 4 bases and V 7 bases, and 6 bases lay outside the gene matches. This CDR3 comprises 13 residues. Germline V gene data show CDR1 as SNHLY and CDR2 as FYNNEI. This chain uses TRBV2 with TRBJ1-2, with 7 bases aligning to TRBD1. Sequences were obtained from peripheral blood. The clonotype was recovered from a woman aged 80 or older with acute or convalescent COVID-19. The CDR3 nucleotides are TGTGCCAGCAACGGGGGACAGTCCTATGGCTACACCTTC. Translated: CASNGGQSYGYTF.